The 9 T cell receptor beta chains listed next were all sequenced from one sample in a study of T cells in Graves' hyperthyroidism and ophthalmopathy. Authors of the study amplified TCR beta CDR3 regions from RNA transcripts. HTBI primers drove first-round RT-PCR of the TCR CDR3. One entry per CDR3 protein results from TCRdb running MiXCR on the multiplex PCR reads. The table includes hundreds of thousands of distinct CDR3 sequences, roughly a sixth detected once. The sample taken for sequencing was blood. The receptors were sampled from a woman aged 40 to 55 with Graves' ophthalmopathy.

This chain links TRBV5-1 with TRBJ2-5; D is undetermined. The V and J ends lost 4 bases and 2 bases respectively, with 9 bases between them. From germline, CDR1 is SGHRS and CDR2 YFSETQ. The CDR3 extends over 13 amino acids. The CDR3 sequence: CASSPIPQETQYF. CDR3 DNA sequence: TGCGCCAGCAGCCCCATCCCGCAAGAGACCCAGTACTTC. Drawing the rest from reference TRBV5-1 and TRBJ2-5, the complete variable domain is KAGVTQTPRYLIKTRGQQVTLSCSPISGHRSVSWYQQTPGQGLQFLFEYFSETQRNKGNFPGRFSGRQFSNSRSEMNVSTLELGDSALYLCASSPIPQETQYFGPGTRLLVL.

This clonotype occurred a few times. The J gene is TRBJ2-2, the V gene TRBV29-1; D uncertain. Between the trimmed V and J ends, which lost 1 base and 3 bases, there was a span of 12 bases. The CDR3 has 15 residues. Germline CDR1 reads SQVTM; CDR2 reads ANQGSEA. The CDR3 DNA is TGCAGCGTTGAAGTAGCCGGATTATACACCGGGGAGCTGTTTTTT. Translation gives CSVEVAGLYTGELFF.

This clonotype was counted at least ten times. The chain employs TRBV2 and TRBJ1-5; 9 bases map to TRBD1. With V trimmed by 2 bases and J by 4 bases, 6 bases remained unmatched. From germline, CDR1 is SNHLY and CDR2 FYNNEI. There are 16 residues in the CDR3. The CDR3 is CASSEWRDRANQPQHF. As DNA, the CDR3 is TGTGCCAGCAGTGAATGGAGGGACAGGGCAAATCAGCCCCAGCATTTT.

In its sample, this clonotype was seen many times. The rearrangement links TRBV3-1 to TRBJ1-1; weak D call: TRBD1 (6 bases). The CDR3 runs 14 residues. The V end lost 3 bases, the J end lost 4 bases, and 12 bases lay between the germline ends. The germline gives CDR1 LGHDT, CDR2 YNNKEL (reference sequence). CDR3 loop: CASSQISRGTEAFF. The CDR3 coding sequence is TGTGCCAGCAGCCAGATAAGCAGGGGCACTGAAGCTTTCTTT.

The CDR3 sequence is CSALPTAGGAETQYF. CDR3 nucleotide sequence: TGCAGTGCTTTACCCACAGCGGGAGGCGCAGAGACCCAGTACTTC. V is TRBV20-1 and J is TRBJ2-5, with 9 bases that match TRBD2. This CDR3 comprises 15 residues. From germline, CDR1 is DFQATT and CDR2 SNEGSKA (reference sequence). Trimming at V came to 5 bases and at J to 4 bases, leaving 11 bases not matched to a gene.

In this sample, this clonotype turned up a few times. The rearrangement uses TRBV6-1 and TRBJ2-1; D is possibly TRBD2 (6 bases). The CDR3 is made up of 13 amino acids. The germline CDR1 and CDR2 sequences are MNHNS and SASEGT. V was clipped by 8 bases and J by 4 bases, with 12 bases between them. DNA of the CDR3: TGTGCCAGCCAGGCGGGGAGTTACAATGAGCAGTTCTTC. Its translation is CASQAGSYNEQFF.

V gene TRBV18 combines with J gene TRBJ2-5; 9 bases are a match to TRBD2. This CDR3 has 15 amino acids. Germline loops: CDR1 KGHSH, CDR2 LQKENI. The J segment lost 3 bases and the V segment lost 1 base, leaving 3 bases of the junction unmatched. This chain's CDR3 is CASSPLASGKETQYF. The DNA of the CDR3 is TGTGCCAGCTCACCACTGGCTAGCGGGAAAGAGACCCAGTACTTC.

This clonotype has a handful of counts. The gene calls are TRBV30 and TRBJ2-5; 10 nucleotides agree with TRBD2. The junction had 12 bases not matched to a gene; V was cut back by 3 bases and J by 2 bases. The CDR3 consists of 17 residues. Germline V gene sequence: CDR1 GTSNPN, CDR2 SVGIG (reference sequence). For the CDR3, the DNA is TGTGCCTGGAGGGAGAGAACTAGCGGGAAATTTCAAGAGACCCAGTACTTC. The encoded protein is CAWRERTSGKFQETQYF.

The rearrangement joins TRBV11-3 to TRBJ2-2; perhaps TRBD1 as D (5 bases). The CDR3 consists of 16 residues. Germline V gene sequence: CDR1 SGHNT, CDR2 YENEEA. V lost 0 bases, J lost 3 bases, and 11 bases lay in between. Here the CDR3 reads CASSLEIRADTGELFF. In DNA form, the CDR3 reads TGTGCCAGCAGCTTAGAGATCAGGGCGGACACCGGGGAGCTGTTTTTT. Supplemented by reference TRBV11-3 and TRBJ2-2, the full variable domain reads EAGVVQSPRYKIIEKKQPVAFWCNPISGHNTLYWYLQNLGQGPELLIRYENEEAVDDSQLPKDRFSAERLKGVDSTLKIQPAELGDSAVYLCASSLEIRADTGELFFGEGSRLTVL.